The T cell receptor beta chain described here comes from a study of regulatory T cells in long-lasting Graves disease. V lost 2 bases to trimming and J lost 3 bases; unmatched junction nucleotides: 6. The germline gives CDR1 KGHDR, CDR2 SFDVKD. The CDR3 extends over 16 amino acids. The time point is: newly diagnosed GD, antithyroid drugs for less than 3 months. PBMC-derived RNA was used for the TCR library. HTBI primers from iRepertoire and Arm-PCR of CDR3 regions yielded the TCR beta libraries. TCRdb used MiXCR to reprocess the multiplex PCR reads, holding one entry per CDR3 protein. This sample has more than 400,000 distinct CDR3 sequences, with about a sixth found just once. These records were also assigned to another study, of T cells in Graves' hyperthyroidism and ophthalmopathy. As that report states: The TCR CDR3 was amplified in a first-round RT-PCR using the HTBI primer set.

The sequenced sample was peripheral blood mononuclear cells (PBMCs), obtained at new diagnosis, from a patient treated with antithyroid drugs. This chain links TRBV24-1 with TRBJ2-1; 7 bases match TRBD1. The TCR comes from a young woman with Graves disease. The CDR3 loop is CATSDSGTDIYNEQFF. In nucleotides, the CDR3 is TGTGCCACCAGTGATTCCGGGACAGACATCTACAATGAGCAGTTCTTC.